Shown below are 17 T cell receptor beta chains from a single sample sequenced in a study of blood T cell repertoires in COVID-19. Sequencing used immunoSEQ multiplex PCR; TCRdb keeps in-frame clones, though not all of them. The sample carries about 130,000 clones, approximately 84% recorded once. Material: peripheral blood. Source of these receptors: a man in his 60s with acute or convalescent COVID-19.

The CDR3 DNA reads as TGTGCCAGCAGTTACGGGACAGGGGAACCCACAGATACGCAGTATTTT. Its protein product is CASSYGTGEPTDTQYF. The rearrangement links TRBV6-5 to TRBJ2-3; 10 bases map to TRBD1. The CDR3 covers 16 residues. CDR1 and CDR2 from the germline V gene are MNHEY and SVGAGI. J lost 2 bases, V lost 2 bases, and 4 bases had no gene match.

This sequence joins TRBV5-6 and TRBJ2-5; D unclear. In germline, CDR1 is SGHDT, CDR2 YYEEEE. The CDR3 consists of 14 residues. The V and J ends lost 0 bases and 5 bases respectively, with 11 bases between them. The CDR3 spells CASSLDLVKETQYF. CDR3 DNA sequence: TGTGCCAGCAGCTTGGACCTAGTTAAGGAGACCCAGTACTTC.

V is TRBV6-5 and J is TRBJ1-6; no clear D. This CDR3 is 14 amino acids long. The V gene's germline CDR1 is MNHEY and CDR2 SVGAGI. Trimming stripped 6 bases from V and 10 bases from J, with 16 bases between. CDR3 amino acids: CASSSETGESPLHF. DNA of the CDR3: TGTGCCAGCAGCAGCGAGACGGGAGAATCACCCCTCCACTTT.

This rearrangement joins TRBV28 to TRBJ1-4, with TRBD1 identical over 8 bases. The V and J ends lost 2 bases and 7 bases, in that order; junction bases with no gene match: 9. Germline lookup yields CDR1 MDHEN and CDR2 SYDVKM. The CDR3 contains 16 residues. CDR3 DNA: TGTGCCAGCAGTTTACCCCCGACAGGGGATAGTGAAAAACTGTTTTTT. Translating gives CASSLPPTGDSEKLFF.

The V call is TRBV5-4, the J call TRBJ2-5; the D gene is possibly TRBD2 (6 bases). The CDR3 is made up of 14 amino acids. V lost 3 bases, J lost 2 bases, and 11 bases lay in between. CDR1 is SGHNT and CDR2 is YYREEE in the germline V gene (reference sequence). The CDR3 here is CASSWGDLQETQYF. As DNA, the CDR3 is TGTGCCAGCAGCTGGGGGGACTTACAAGAGACCCAGTACTTC. Filled out from reference TRBV5-4 and TRBJ2-5, the complete variable domain reads ETGVTQSPTHLIKTRGQQVTLRCSSQSGHNTVSWYQQALGQGPQFIFQYYREEENGRGNFPPRFSGLQFPNYSSELNVNALELDDSALYLCASSWGDLQETQYFGPGTRLLVL.

The chain is built from TRBV6-1 and TRBJ1-1, with a possible D match to TRBD1 (6 bases). V lost 3 bases and J lost 3, with 8 bases in between. The germline CDR1 and CDR2 sequences are MNHNS and SASEGT. The CDR3 is 13 residues long. The CDR3 DNA reads as TGTGCCAGCAGTGACAGGGGACACACTGAAGCTTTCTTT. It codes for CASSDRGHTEAFF.

The chain joins TRBV14 to TRBJ2-5, with 8 bases lining up with TRBD1. Trimming at V came to 8 bases and at J to 9 bases, leaving 11 bases not matched to a gene. The CDR3 has 13 amino acids. The germline V gene encodes CDR1 SGHDN and CDR2 FVKESK. This CDR3 is CASRRTGRQAQYF. CDR3 sequence (DNA): TGTGCCAGCCGCCGGACAGGGAGGCAGGCCCAGTACTTC.

The gene calls are TRBV7-9 and TRBJ1-6; TRBD1 agrees at 8 bases. This CDR3 is 16 amino acids long. CDR1 is SEHNR and CDR2 is FQNEAQ in the germline V gene (reference sequence). The trim removed 5 bases at V and 6 bases at J, leaving 9 bases unmatched. Here the CDR3 DNA reads TGTGCCAGCAGCGCCTCCGGGACAGGTTTTAATTCACCCCTCCACTTT. Residues: CASSASGTGFNSPLHF.

The chain uses TRBV4-1 and TRBJ1-2, with D possibly TRBD1 on 6 matching bases. In germline, CDR1 is MGHRA, CDR2 YSYEKL. V lost 0 bases, J lost 2 bases, and 13 bases lay in between. The CDR3 is 16 amino acids. CDR3: CASSQEGARRNYGYTF. In DNA, the CDR3 is TGCGCCAGCAGCCAAGAGGGGGCTAGGAGAAACTATGGCTACACCTTC.

The chain combines TRBV30 with TRBJ2-2; tentatively, D is TRBD2 (6 bases). Germline-derived CDR1 and CDR2 are GTSNPN and SVGIG (reference sequence). The CDR3 is 16 amino acids. V lost 0 bases and J lost 5, with 16 bases in between. DNA of the CDR3: TGTGCCTGGAGTGTAAGGGAGACTAGGATTACCGGGGAGCTGTTTTTT. Protein: CAWSVRETRITGELFF. The entire variable domain, with the rest obtained from reference TRBV30 and TRBJ2-2, is as follows: SQTIHQWPATLVQPVGSPLSLECTVEGTSNPNLYWYRQAAGRGLQLLFYSVGIGQISSEVPQNLSASRPQDRQFILSSKKLLLSDSGFYLCAWSVRETRITGELFFGEGSRLTVL.

The chain combines TRBV7-3 with TRBJ2-2, with 13 bases that match TRBD2. This CDR3 is 15 amino acids long. V gave up 5 bases and J gave up 6 bases; unmatched junction bases: 3. Germline CDR1 SGHTA, CDR2 FQGTGA. The CDR3: CASSPGLAGPGELFF. In nucleotides, the CDR3 is TGTGCCAGCAGCCCGGGACTAGCGGGGCCCGGGGAGCTGTTTTTT. Together with reference TRBV7-3 and TRBJ2-2, the CDR3 gives the full variable domain: GAGVSQTPSNKVTEKGKYVELRCDPISGHTALYWYRQSLGQGPEFLIYFQGTGAADDSGLPNDRFFAVRPEGSVSTLKIQRTERGDSAVYLCASSPGLAGPGELFFGEGSRLTVL.

In regard to this clone: Other DNA sequences within the sample encode an identical CDR3. J is TRBJ2-7 and V is TRBV12-3 or TRBV12-4; D gene unclear. Trimming removed 2 bases from V and 1 base from J, with 3 bases in between. The CDR3 runs 12 residues. The CDR3 sequence is CASSLLSYEQYF. For the CDR3, the DNA is TGTGCCAGCAGTTTATTATCCTACGAGCAGTACTTC.

The chain has TRBV5-1 and TRBJ1-2, with 7 bases aligning to TRBD1. CDR1 and CDR2 from the germline V gene are SGHRS and YFSETQ. CDR3 length: 15 residues. Trimming removed 4 bases from V and 0 bases from J; junction bases left unmatched: 6. For the CDR3, the DNA is TGCGCCAGCAGCCGTACAGGGGATCCTAACTATGGCTACACCTTC. The encoded protein is CASSRTGDPNYGYTF.

This clone was counted between two and nine times. The rearrangement joins TRBV11-3 to TRBJ2-3; tentative D call: TRBD2 (6 bases). This CDR3 contains 14 residues. V lost 4 bases to trimming and J lost 1 base, with 9 bases between them. Germline V gene lookup returns CDR1 SGHNT and CDR2 YENEEA. The CDR3, as DNA: TGTGCCAGCAGCTGGACGGGGGGCACAGATACGCAGTATTTT. Amino acid sequence: CASSWTGGTDTQYF.

The V gene is TRBV9, the J gene TRBJ1-5; D is unresolved. The V gene lost 4 bases and the J gene lost 1 base, with 9 bases spanning the gap. The CDR3 has 14 amino acids. From germline, CDR1 is SGDLS and CDR2 YYNGEE. CDR3: CASSPGLSNQPQHF. The DNA of the CDR3 is TGTGCCAGCAGCCCAGGACTGAGCAATCAGCCCCAGCATTTT. Drawing the rest from reference TRBV9 and TRBJ1-5, the complete variable domain is DSGVTQTPKHLITATGQRVTLRCSPRSGDLSVYWYQQSLDQGLQFLIQYYNGEERAKGNILERFSAQQFPDLHSELNLSSLELGDSALYFCASSPGLSNQPQHFGDGTRLSIL.

The chain has TRBV23-1 and TRBJ1-1; 9 nucleotides agree with TRBD1. TRBV23-1 is an ORF; its function is uncertain. The CDR3 covers 17 residues. J gave up 4 bases and V 0 bases, and 9 bases lay outside the gene matches. The CDR3, as DNA: TGCGCCAGCAGTCAATCCCGGACAGGGGTATTTTTCACTGAAGCTTTCTTT. Protein sequence: CASSQSRTGVFFTEAFF.

V is TRBV24-1 and J is TRBJ2-1; 12 bases align to TRBD2. Trimming cost V 3 bases and J 7 bases; bases outside gene matches: 6. Germline CDR1 reads KGHDR; CDR2 reads SFDVKD. This CDR3 contains 16 residues. The CDR3 sequence is CATSDRTGTSGNEQFF. The CDR3 bases are TGTGCCACCAGTGATCGCACCGGGACTAGCGGGAATGAGCAGTTCTTC.